This entry is about one TCR beta chain. Its antigen remains unknown. TCRdb analysed the reads with MiXCR anew, one entry per CDR3 protein. The data contain about 140,000 distinct CDR3 sequences, around 32% of them singletons. The sample belongs to a study of T cell repertoires in cytomegalovirus infection. Study background: The public TCR beta signatures pointed to both CMV infection and matching HLA type.

The clonotype was recovered from a human donor in good health (CMV status not recorded). Some clones in this sample may be carry-over from other donors' samples. The sample consisted of CD8+ T cells from cultured PBMCs, taken from culture after CMV antigen stimulation.

CDR3 protein: CASTTDRGLGEDTQYF. Here the CDR3 DNA reads TGTGCCAGCACTACGGACAGGGGACTAGGGGAAGATACGCAGTATTTT. The rearrangement links TRBV12-3 or TRBV12-4 to TRBJ2-3; the D gene is possibly TRBD1 (9 bases). V lost 7 bases and J 5 bases, leaving 22 bases between the germline ends. The CDR3 extends over 16 amino acids.